The next 10 T cell receptor beta chains were all read from a single sample in a study of T cells in Graves' hyperthyroidism and ophthalmopathy. TCR beta CDR3 region amplification was performed from RNA transcripts. The HTBI set primed first-round TCR CDR3 RT-PCR. TCRdb reprocessed the multiplex PCR reads with MiXCR, giving one entry per CDR3 protein. The profile covers hundreds of thousands of distinct CDR3 sequences, with approximately 20% appearing a single time and over 35% taken by the ten largest. Sequenced sample: blood. All receptors derive from a man aged 40-55 years with Graves' hyperthyroidism.

This clonotype was seen many times. The chain recombines TRBV6-1 with TRBJ2-2; no clear D. Germline loops: CDR1 MNHNS, CDR2 SASEGT. The V and J ends lost 6 bases and 6 bases respectively, with 8 bases between them. This CDR3 is built from 12 residues. The CDR3 bases are TGTGCCAGCAGGACCTGGGCCGGGGAGCTGTTTTTT. Its protein product is CASRTWAGELFF.

This clonotype was recorded at least ten times. CDR3 DNA: TGTGCCAGCAGTTTATCCCCCATTAGCAGCGAGCAGTTCTTC. Amino acid sequence: CASSLSPISSEQFF. The gene calls are TRBV27 and TRBJ2-1; D remains ambiguous. V lost 0 bases and J lost 10, with 13 bases in between. The length of the CDR3 is 14 residues. Germline V gene lookup returns CDR1 MNHEY and CDR2 SMNVEV (reference sequence).

This clonotype was observed a handful of times. The chain is built from TRBV19 and TRBJ1-5; D ambiguous. The CDR3 loop spans 15 amino acids. Germline CDR1 and CDR2: LNHDA and SQIVND (reference sequence). Trimming took 5 bases from V and 2 from J, leaving 13 bases between them. DNA of the CDR3: TGTGCCAGTAGTTCCCGGGGAATGCGCAATCAGCCCCAGCATTTT. It encodes CASSSRGMRNQPQHF.

This clonotype was seen ten or more times. The chain couples TRBV13 to TRBJ1-2; D gene ambiguous. In germline, CDR1 is PRHDT, CDR2 FYEKMQ (reference sequence). The CDR3 consists of 20 residues. Trimming removed 7 bases at V and 0 bases at J, with 30 bases between. CDR3 bases: TGTGCCAGCACGATCCTAGACCGAGTGGGAGCGGGATGGCCTAACTATGGCTACACCTTC. Residues: CASTILDRVGAGWPNYGYTF.

Many counts were recorded for this clonotype. The rearrangement joins TRBV2 to TRBJ2-7; 10 bases align to TRBD1. J gave up 4 bases and V 7 bases, and 16 bases lay outside the gene matches. CDR3 length: 17 amino acids. Germline CDR1 is SNHLY and CDR2 is FYNNEI. CDR3 bases: TGTGCCAGCACAGAAAGGGACCGGCGGACAGGGGGGTACGAGCAGTACTTC. Translated: CASTERDRRTGGYEQYF.

This clonotype has a count of ten or more. The chain has TRBV24-1 and TRBJ1-5; TRBD1 aligns across 8 bases. The V gene's germline CDR1 is KGHDR and CDR2 SFDVKD. V was clipped by 5 bases and J by 7 bases; unmatched bases: 6. This CDR3 comprises 14 residues. The CDR3 bases are TGTGCCACCAGTGGACAGGGGAGGGACCAGCCCCAGCATTTT. It encodes CATSGQGRDQPQHF.

This clonotype has ten or more counts. V usage is TRBV30 and J usage is TRBJ2-3, with D possibly TRBD2 on 6 matching bases. Germline V gene data show CDR1 as GTSNPN and CDR2 as SVGIG (reference sequence). Trimming took off 7 bases at V and 6 bases at J, with 14 bases between the two ends. CDR3 length: 12 residues. CDR3 amino acids: CAFYSGGDTQYF. The CDR3 coding sequence is TGTGCCTTCTACTCTGGAGGGGATACGCAGTATTTT.

This clonotype was detected a few times. The rearrangement links TRBV6-1 to TRBJ1-1, with 7 bases matching TRBD1. The CDR3 runs 13 residues. Trimming at V came to 5 bases and at J to 5 bases, leaving 5 bases not matched to a gene. From germline, CDR1 is MNHNS and CDR2 SASEGT. This chain's CDR3 is CASSMPGGTEAFF. The CDR3 nucleotides are TGTGCCAGCAGTATGCCAGGGGGGACTGAAGCTTTCTTT.

This clonotype was seen more than once but under ten times. The genes are TRBV4-3 and TRBJ1-4, with 10 positions matching TRBD1. Germline V gives CDR1 LGHNA, CDR2 YSLEER. This CDR3 is 14 amino acids long. V dropped 4 bases and J dropped 6; count of bases not matched to a gene: 2. CDR3 amino acids: CASSPGTGDEKLFF. Here the CDR3 DNA reads TGCGCCAGCAGCCCCGGGACAGGGGATGAAAAACTGTTTTTT.

This clonotype showed up just a few times. The gene calls are TRBV6-2 or TRBV6-3 and TRBJ2-1, with D uncertain. The CDR3 loop spans 12 amino acids. V shed 1 base and J shed 6 bases, with 4 bases lying between them. CDR1 and CDR2 (germline): MNHEY, SVGEGT. CDR3 residues: CASSYLGNEQFF. In nucleotides, the CDR3 is TGTGCCAGCAGTTACTTAGGCAATGAGCAGTTCTTC.